This T cell receptor (beta chain) emerged from a study of cytomegalovirus exposure and HLA in healthy donors. Study results and caveats: TCR beta V- and J-gene trimming was later associated with a missense DCLRE1C variant. In vitro confirmation showed three CMV-associated chains to be CMV antigen specific.

Turning to this clone: The antigen remains undetermined.

Both 60 Vbeta primers and 13 Jbeta primers went into the PCR. Some clones are missing from TCRdb's copy, which holds only in-frame ones; the method was immunoSEQ multiplex PCR. The sample yields some 98,000 clones, roughly 81% seen once. Participants comprised healthy donors of bone marrow. The TCR sequence derives from a man aged 40-55 years in good health and CMV-seronegative. The material sequenced was PBMCs.

This CDR3 reads CASSSPGAGDTEAFF. As DNA, the CDR3 is TGTGCCAGCAGCTCACCAGGGGCCGGGGACACTGAAGCTTTCTTT. The chain uses TRBV5-4 and TRBJ1-1; the D gene is possibly TRBD1 (6 bases). The CDR3 consists of 15 residues. CDR1 is SGHNT and CDR2 is YYREEE in the germline V gene (reference sequence). V was trimmed by 3 bases and J by 3 bases, leaving 15 bases between them. The full variable domain, in which reference TRBV5-4 and TRBJ1-1 provide the parts outside the CDR3, is ETGVTQSPTHLIKTRGQQVTLRCSSQSGHNTVSWYQQALGQGPQFIFQYYREEENGRGNFPPRFSGLQFPNYSSELNVNALELDDSALYLCASSSPGAGDTEAFFGQGTRLTVV.